The sequence of this T cell receptor (beta chain) was determined in a study of breast tumors, draining lymph nodes, adjacent tissues. Study results and caveats: Tumor and nontumor repertoires were significantly more similar in luminal-like than in basal-like breast cancer.

TCRdb fed the multiplex PCR reads into MiXCR, producing one record per CDR3 protein. The sample has around 230,000 distinct CDR3 sequences; around 32% are singletons. The lymph nodes were axillary draining lymph nodes from breast cancer patients. In this sample, this clonotype turned up once. Its antigen is still unknown. A much larger clone sits a single nucleotide away, making a read error possible. Lacking the conserved final phenylalanine or tryptophan, this CDR3 likely reflects a read error. The TCR originated in a female donor with breast cancer. Some clones in this sample may be carry-over from other donors' samples. Sequencing input: axillary lymph node tissue.

The CDR3 DNA reads TGTGCCAGCAGTTTAGCTAGCGGGAGGGCCTTTAACAATGAGCAGTTCGTC. This sequence encodes CASSLASGRAFNNEQFV. This sequence joins TRBV12-3 or TRBV12-4 and TRBJ2-1; 11 bases match TRBD2. V trimming: 0 bases; J trimming: 5 bases; junction bases outside the gene matches: 6. The CDR3 contains 17 residues.